This T cell receptor (beta chain) is drawn from a study of vaccination effects on CD4 cells after COVID-19. After expansion with viral peptide pools in the ViraFEST assay, antigen-specific CD4+ T cells were sequenced. With about 9 days of culture completed, CD4+ T cells were isolated. Recipients of the vaccine had no prior SARS-CoV-2 infection and negative nucleocapsid antibodies. Wells of two million PBMC each were grown with approximately 10 IU/ml IL-2 and 8.5 to 10 ug/ml peptides. Half-medium exchanges with IL-2 medium took place on days 3 and 7. CDR3 size: 17 residues. V lost 1 base and J lost 2, with 16 bases in between. Germline CDR1 SGHAT, CDR2 FQNNGV. Broader study findings: Only a single clone (1 of 255 vaccine-induced clones in healthy vaccinees) cross-reacted with common cold coronaviruses. Sampling in the study covered few convalescent patients and included no early post-infection timepoints.

As to this clone: Its matching antigen is unknown.

Libraries were prepared by immunoSEQ multiplex PCR; TCRdb keeps only in-frame clonotypes and omits some of them. Of roughly 42,000 clones listed, more than 60% are singletons. The source was CD4+ T cells from PBMCs cultured with HCoV-OC43 spike peptides, collected before COVID-19 vaccination. Indicated subset: HCoV-OC43 spike overlapping peptide pool stimulation. The TCR sequence derives from a human donor who received a COVID-19 vaccine. The V call is TRBV11-2, the J call TRBJ2-3, with a tentative D call TRBD2 (6 bases). For the CDR3, the DNA is TGTGCCAGCAGCTTAGTCCTTAGGACTACCGACACAGATACGCAGTATTTT. Protein sequence: CASSLVLRTTDTDTQYF.